This TCR beta chain was identified in a study of T cell responses to AZD1222 COVID-19 vaccine. About this clone itself: Its specificity is unknown.

This CDR3 spans 21 amino acids. With 5 bases removed from V and 3 bases from J, the gap between germline ends came to 32 bases. Germline V gene sequence: CDR1 MNHNY, CDR2 SVGAGI (reference sequence). Whole-study findings and limits: Donors skewed white British and female; clonal diversity was possibly underestimated. Receipt of two AZD1222 doses was followed by a rise in Spike-specific TCR breadth and depth. All repertoire sampling was performed exclusively after the peak T cell response. Unmutated variant regions are reportedly the target of nearly half of TCRs that are spike-specific.

The table came from immunoSEQ multiplex PCR; TCRdb's copy has only in-frame clones and leaves some out. This table has roughly 120,000 clones, just over 85% appearing once. V gene TRBV6-6 combines with J gene TRBJ2-4; maybe TRBD1 (6 bases). The sequence was collected from an adult in good health. The sample consisted of peripheral blood, taken on day 0 of MenACWY control vaccination. This CDR3 reads CASSLGKLQGGYSAGKNIQYF. The CDR3 DNA sequence: TGTGCCAGCAGTCTAGGGAAATTACAGGGTGGCTATTCAGCAGGCAAAAACATTCAGTACTTC.